This TCR beta chain was captured in a study of CD8 T cells in ankylosing spondylitis (dated by TCRdb to about 2017). For context, the study as a whole: The study set out to find disease-linked TCR variants by profiling T cell receptor beta repertoires in ankylosing spondylitis patients and healthy donors. Samples of peripheral blood were taken, and for ankylosing spondylitis patients, synovial fluid was collected as well. In total, the full study cohort was made up of about 110 healthy donors and 20 to 25 ankylosing spondylitis patients. Study-wide conclusions, independent of this receptor: According to the report, matched synovial fluid samples from ankylosing spondylitis patients were significantly enriched for the disease-linked clones. A TCR beta motif of about 8 highly homologous amino acid variants appeared characteristic of blood from ankylosing spondylitis patients. Some of the motif variants had been reported before in the synovial fluid and blood of reactive arthritis patients, a finding that suggests common disease-initiation mechanisms. In peripheral blood, the disease-linked clones were found at relatively low frequencies and had a CD8+ phenotype.

The sequencer was an Illumina HiSeq 2500. Quantitative 5'-RACE with molecular barcodes was the method used to prepare the TCR beta libraries. Regarding the original processing steps: A new computational method based on a probabilistic model of VDJ rearrangement was used to identify disease-linked TCR variants. The public reads were run again by TCRdb, first through fastp at Q25 and then through MiXCR, and only productive beta chains were kept. Entries are consolidated by CDR3 protein sequence, retaining the most common genes and DNA. The V and J calls shown here were made by TCRdb, not taken from the authors' results. For this sample the table gives about 300,000 distinct CDR3 sequences, of which under 25% were detected only once. Together, the top ten hold 3% to 4% of the sample. There are 15 amino acids in the CDR3, from cysteine to phenylalanine inclusive. CDR3 DNA is the only sequence kept; it has 45 bases, read in frame from the first base. V sheds 3 bases and J sheds 4 bases, leaving 14 bases between their ends.

As regards this clonotype: Which antigen it targets is not known. The sample holds no much larger clone one base away, and base qualities are not on file.

The receptor was isolated from a female donor with ankylosing spondylitis or in good health (not recorded which). Sequenced: blood, either unsorted or a sorted T cell fraction (not recorded which). The chain joins TRBV12-3 or TRBV12-4 to TRBJ2-3; the D gene could be TRBD1 or TRBD2, each one agreeing over 6 bases. CDR3 protein: CASSLVGRGADTQYF. The nucleotide sequence is TGTGCCAGCAGTTTGGTGGGAAGGGGGGCAGATACGCAGTATTTT.